This T cell receptor beta chain was obtained from a study of technical replicates of blood from a handful of donors. Germline V gives CDR1 SQVTM, CDR2 ANQGSEA. The germline V and J ends were trimmed by 5 bases and 4 bases, with 11 bases remaining between them. This CDR3 is built from 12 residues. Libraries were prepared by immunoSEQ multiplex PCR; TCRdb keeps only in-frame clonotypes and omits some of them. The table lists more than 90,000 clones, around 96% of them singletons. This clone was seen once. This rearrangement joins TRBV29-1 to TRBJ1-2; maybe TRBD1 (5 bases). This clonotype originated in a human donor in good health. Source material: T cells isolated from PBMCs. The chain's CDR3 is CSVLQDLYGYTF. The CDR3 coding sequence is TGCAGCGTTTTACAGGACCTCTATGGCTACACCTTC.